The T cell receptor (beta chain) under discussion was sequenced for a study of metastatic and nonmetastatic thyroid tumors. Study information: Repertoire comparison spanned blood and tumor or nodule tissue of malignant and benign thyroid patients.

CDR1 MGHDK and CDR2 SYGVNS come from the germline V gene. The CDR3 has 14 amino acids. The trim removed 6 bases at V and 8 bases at J, leaving 12 bases unmatched. With MiXCR, TCRdb called clones anew from the PCR reads. Found here are roughly 33,000 clones, about a sixth of them singletons; the top ten hold about 7.3%. This clone occurred many times. Every patient was untreated before thyroid surgery. The sample consisted of blood. The receptor's source is a female donor with papillary thyroid cancer or a benign thyroid nodule (not recorded which). Some clones in this sample may be carry-over from other donors' samples. V and J are TRBV25-1 and TRBJ1-2; 7 nucleotides align to TRBD1. The CDR3 protein is CASRGATGLKGYTF. In DNA form, the CDR3 reads TGTGCCAGCAGGGGAGCGACAGGGTTGAAAGGCTACACCTTC.